This entry lists 7 T cell receptor beta chains sequenced from one sample in a study of blood T cell repertoires in COVID-19. Here immunoSEQ multiplex PCR was the method, and the copy in TCRdb shows in-frame clones only, minus some. Among some 170,000 clones, just over 90% were seen once, and the ten largest hold 1.5% to 2.5%. The sequenced sample was peripheral blood. These receptors were obtained from a woman aged 55-75 years with COVID-19, enrolled during active disease.

This chain joins TRBV11-2 and TRBJ1-2; 7 nucleotides agree with TRBD1. The CDR3 spans 15 residues. In germline, CDR1 is SGHAT, CDR2 FQNNGV. The J segment lost 3 bases and the V segment lost 5 bases, leaving 9 bases of the junction unmatched. CDR3 in amino acids: CASSEHSRGYYGYTF. The CDR3 coding sequence is TGTGCCAGCAGCGAGCACTCCAGGGGGTACTATGGCTACACCTTC.

The chain employs TRBV5-6 and TRBJ1-3, with 8 bases aligning to TRBD1. Germline values: CDR1 SGHDT, CDR2 YYEEEE. This CDR3 has 14 amino acids. V lost 1 base and J lost 8; bases outside the gene matches: 5. The CDR3 sequence: CASSLNRGTDTIYF. CDR3 DNA sequence: TGTGCCAGCAGCTTGAACAGGGGGACGGACACCATATATTTT.

The chain has TRBV7-2 and TRBJ1-2; D call uncertain. The CDR3 is 16 amino acids. V shed 2 bases and J shed 6 bases, with 19 bases lying between them. Germline V gene data show CDR1 as SGHTA and CDR2 as FQGNSA. CDR3 protein: CASSLRTLRTVNGYTF. CDR3 in DNA: TGTGCCAGCAGCTTACGGACTTTACGTACGGTGAATGGCTACACCTTC.

J is TRBJ1-6 and V is TRBV4-3; the match to TRBD1 covers 8 bases. Germline V gives CDR1 LGHNA, CDR2 YSLEER. J lost 4 bases, V lost 1 base, and 0 bases had no gene match. CDR3 size: 15 residues. CDR3 protein: CASSQGTGYNSPLHF. Written as DNA, the CDR3 is TGCGCCAGCAGCCAAGGGACAGGGTATAATTCACCCCTCCACTTT.

The rearrangement links TRBV7-8 to TRBJ1-6; a possible D gene is TRBD1 (5 bases). CDR1 is SGHVS and CDR2 is FQNEAQ in the germline V gene. The CDR3 has 16 residues. Trimming stripped 1 base from V and 7 bases from J, with 14 bases between. The CDR3 bases are TGTGCCAGCAGCTTAGAGATAGGGAGGGGAAATTCACCCCTCCACTTT. Its translation is CASSLEIGRGNSPLHF.

The chain links TRBV7-2 to TRBJ2-7; 10 nucleotides match TRBD2. The CDR3 loop spans 16 amino acids. The V and J ends lost 1 base and 5 bases, in that order; junction bases with no gene match: 8. CDR1 is SGHTA, CDR2 FQGNSA, per germline. DNA of the CDR3: TGTGCCAGCAGCTTAGGCAAGCGGGGGGGCAACGACGAGCAGTACTTC. Translated: CASSLGKRGGNDEQYF.

This sequence joins TRBV27 and TRBJ1-1; D is perhaps TRBD1 (5 bases). Looked up from germline, CDR1 is MNHEY and CDR2 is SMNVEV (reference sequence). The V end lost 0 bases, the J end lost 3 bases, and 11 bases lay between the germline ends. The CDR3 has 15 residues. CDR3 bases: TGTGCCAGCAGTTTATCGTGGGGGGGACACACTGAAGCTTTCTTT. Amino acids: CASSLSWGGHTEAFF.